This entry lists 27 T cell receptor beta chains sequenced from one sample in a study of response to subunit inactivated influenza vaccine. Using its own MiXCR run on the RT-PCR reads, TCRdb lists one record per CDR3 protein. The sample comprises 400,000 to 650,000 distinct CDR3 sequences, 6.5% to 8% of which are singletons, and around 12% rests with the top ten. The specimen comprised PBMCs from blood, sampled roughly 24 months after vaccination. The receptor set was obtained from a man between 45 and 75 years old who received an inactivated influenza vaccine.

The J gene is TRBJ1-5, the V gene TRBV24-1, with a possible D match to TRBD1 (5 bases). This CDR3 contains 19 residues. V lost 2 bases to trimming and J lost 1 base, with 20 bases between them. Germline V gene sequence: CDR1 KGHDR, CDR2 SFDVKD. CDR3 DNA sequence: TGTGCCACCAGTGATTCCGGTTGGGAGGGGAGATTGAGCAATCAGCCCCAGCATTTT. Translating gives CATSDSGWEGRLSNQPQHF.

There are many counts of this clonotype. The CDR3 reads CASSERTGGNTEAFF. Here the CDR3 DNA reads TGTGCCAGCAGTGAGAGGACAGGGGGGAACACTGAAGCTTTCTTT. This sequence joins TRBV7-2 and TRBJ1-1, with 10 bases aligning to TRBD1. The CDR3 extends over 15 amino acids. The germline V gene encodes CDR1 SGHTA and CDR2 FQGNSA. Unmatched junction bases numbered 5, after V lost 6 bases and J lost 1 base.

This chain links TRBV5-6 with TRBJ2-5, with 8 nucleotides matching TRBD1. Germline V lookup: CDR1 SGHDT, CDR2 YYEEEE. V shed 7 bases, J shed 0 bases, and the junction held 2 bases outside the gene matches. The CDR3 runs 13 residues. This CDR3 reads CASATGDQETQYF. The CDR3 DNA reads as TGTGCCAGCGCGACAGGGGACCAAGAGACCCAGTACTTC.

This clonotype was seen a few times. The chain links TRBV2 to TRBJ2-4; 9 bases are shared with TRBD1. This CDR3 is built from 15 residues. Germline V CDR1 and CDR2: SNHLY, FYNNEI. V gave up 6 bases and J gave up 8 bases; unmatched junction bases: 11. In DNA, the CDR3 is TGTGCCAGCAGGATCCCGGGACAGGGTATCCACATTCAGTACTTC. Its translation is CASRIPGQGIHIQYF. The full variable domain, rest sourced from reference TRBV2 and TRBJ2-4, is EPEVTQTPSHQVTQMGQEVILRCVPISNHLYFYWYRQILGQKVEFLVSFYNNEISEKSEIFDDQFSVERPDGSNFTLKIRSTKLEDSAMYFCASRIPGQGIHIQYFGAGTRLSVL.

This clonotype was seen a handful of times. The rearrangement joins TRBV7-8 to TRBJ1-2; 7 nucleotides match TRBD1. CDR1 is SGHVS and CDR2 is FQNEAQ in the germline V gene. This CDR3 contains 17 residues. V gave up 2 bases and J gave up 8 bases; unmatched junction bases: 17. The CDR3 nucleotides are TGTGCCAGCAGCTTATCCCGAGTTCTACAGGGGAGTAACGGCTACACCTTC. It yields the protein CASSLSRVLQGSNGYTF.

Note on this clonotype: A much larger clone is a single base away; this may be a read error. Here the CDR3 omits its conserved ending phenylalanine or tryptophan, so a read error is the likely source. The V call is TRBV20-1, the J call TRBJ2-1, with 10 bases aligning to TRBD1. The CDR3 totals 14 residues. V lost 3 bases to trimming and J lost 7 bases; unmatched junction nucleotides: 6. Germline CDR1 DFQATT, CDR2 SNEGSKA (reference sequence). The CDR3 nucleotides read TGCAGTGCTAGCGGGACAGGGGAGATTAATGAGCAGTTCTCC. Amino acids: CSASGTGEINEQFS.

This clonotype was seen more than once but under ten times. The chain recombines TRBV10-3 with TRBJ2-2; tentative D call: TRBD1 (6 bases). The germline gives CDR1 ENHRY, CDR2 SYGVKD. Trimming removed 2 bases at V and 8 bases at J, with 9 bases between. This CDR3 spans 13 amino acids. CDR3 in amino acids: CAISEAGVGELFF. CDR3 in DNA: TGTGCCATCAGTGAGGCAGGGGTAGGGGAGCTGTTTTTT.

The CDR3 DNA reads as TGTGCCAGCAGTGTACAGGGATTTGTCGGTGAGCAGTTCTTC. Translating gives CASSVQGFVGEQFF. The V and J genes are TRBV12-3 or TRBV12-4 and TRBJ2-1, with a possible D match to TRBD1 (6 bases). Trimming took 5 bases from V and 9 from J, leaving 17 bases between them. The CDR3 is 14 amino acids.

This clonotype was counted only a few times. The chain employs TRBV4-3 and TRBJ1-2; D not resolved. The CDR3 length is 15 residues. The V gene lost 0 bases and the J gene lost 0 bases, with 8 bases spanning the gap. Per the germline V gene, CDR1 is LGHNA and CDR2 is YSLEER. CDR3 DNA: TGCGCCAGCAGCCAAGAGGCGGATCCTAACTATGGCTACACCTTC. This codes for CASSQEADPNYGYTF.

The chain links TRBV7-9 to TRBJ2-7; the D is unclear. Germline values: CDR1 SEHNR, CDR2 FQNEAQ (reference sequence). The CDR3 spans 12 residues. The germline V and J ends were trimmed by 5 bases and 3 bases, with 8 bases remaining between them. CDR3 nucleotide sequence: TGTGCCAGCAGCCGTCACGACTACGAGCAGTACTTC. Protein sequence: CASSRHDYEQYF.

This clonotype occurred a few times. This sequence joins TRBV11-2 and TRBJ2-6, with 10 bases matching TRBD1. J gave up 0 bases and V 1 base, and 3 bases lay outside the gene matches. The germline gives CDR1 SGHAT, CDR2 FQNNGV. This CDR3 is 18 amino acids long. CDR3 sequence reads: CASSLGTGGGSGANVLTF. CDR3 in DNA: TGTGCCAGCAGCTTAGGGACAGGGGGTGGCTCTGGGGCCAACGTCCTGACTTTC.

This chain uses TRBV9 with TRBJ1-2; no clear D gene. V lost 3 bases and J 6 bases, leaving 12 bases between the germline ends. Per the germline V gene, CDR1 is SGDLS and CDR2 is YYNGEE. The CDR3 is 13 amino acids. The CDR3 is CASSASEGHGYTF. In nucleotides, the CDR3 is TGTGCCAGCAGCGCTTCCGAGGGTCATGGCTACACCTTC.

This clonotype was counted ten times or more. V is TRBV20-1 and J is TRBJ2-3; TRBD1 agrees at 10 bases. V lost 2 bases, J lost 6 bases, and 5 bases stayed unmatched. CDR3 length equals 14 residues. The germline gives CDR1 DFQATT, CDR2 SNEGSKA (reference sequence). CDR3 protein: CSARWDRGGDTQYF. CDR3 nucleotide sequence: TGCAGTGCTAGATGGGACAGGGGAGGTGATACGCAGTATTTT.

This clonotype has just a few counts. The rearrangement joins TRBV11-1 to TRBJ1-4; TRBD1 aligns across 11 bases. This CDR3 spans 14 amino acids. Germline V lookup: CDR1 SGHAT, CDR2 FQDESV (reference sequence). The V gene end was trimmed by 5 bases and the J gene end by 5 bases; junction bases not matched to a gene: 1. The CDR3 region has the DNA TGTGCCAGCAGCCGGGACAGGGGGAATGAAAAACTGTTTTTT. This gives the protein CASSRDRGNEKLFF.

This clonotype was observed at least ten times. The chain has TRBV20-1 and TRBJ2-2; D may correspond to TRBD1 or TRBD2 (5 bases each). V was shortened by 0 bases and J by 3 bases, with 11 bases between the two germline ends. Germline V gives CDR1 DFQATT, CDR2 SNEGSKA (reference sequence). This CDR3 spans 15 amino acids. The CDR3 DNA sequence: TGCAGTGCTAGAGATTATATGGGGGACACCGGGGAGCTGTTTTTT. Translating gives CSARDYMGDTGELFF.

This clonotype has a count of ten or more. The V gene is TRBV5-1, the J gene TRBJ2-1; TRBD1 aligns across 10 bases. V lost 0 bases and J lost 11; bases outside the gene matches: 5. Germline V gives CDR1 SGHRS, CDR2 YFSETQ. CDR3 length equals 14 residues. CDR3 bases: TGCGCCAGCAGCTTGGAGGGGACAGGGGATAAGCAGTTCTTC. Protein product: CASSLEGTGDKQFF.

This clonotype was recorded a few times. The chain joins TRBV3-1 to TRBJ2-1; D perhaps matches TRBD1 (5 bases). The CDR3 totals 13 residues. Looked up from germline, CDR1 is LGHDT and CDR2 is YNNKEL (reference sequence). Trimming cost V 3 bases and J 8 bases, with 11 bases left between them. CDR3 region: CASSHQDRDEQFF. The DNA for the CDR3 is TGTGCCAGCAGCCATCAAGACAGAGATGAGCAGTTCTTC.

This clonotype was recorded at least ten times. The chain recombines TRBV3-1 with TRBJ2-1, with 9 bases that match TRBD2. The V segment lost 5 bases and the J segment 2 bases; nucleotides outside the gene matches: 7. The CDR3 is made up of 16 amino acids. The germline V gene has CDR1 LGHDT and CDR2 YNNKEL (reference sequence). The chain's CDR3 is CASSTAGGRAYNEQFF. CDR3 coding DNA: TGTGCCAGCAGCACAGCTGGCGGGAGGGCCTACAATGAGCAGTTCTTC.

The chain has TRBV20-1 and TRBJ1-1; 7 positions agree with TRBD1. The V gene end was trimmed by 1 base and the J gene end by 0 bases; junction bases not matched to a gene: 5. This CDR3 is built from 15 residues. The germline gives CDR1 DFQATT, CDR2 SNEGSKA (reference sequence). The CDR3 bases are TGCAGTGCTAGAGTTCCCGGGACAGTGAACACTGAAGCTTTCTTT. Residues: CSARVPGTVNTEAFF.

This clonotype came up many times. The chain joins TRBV5-1 to TRBJ1-6, with D possibly matching TRBD1 (5 bases). CDR1 SGHRS and CDR2 YFSETQ come from the germline V gene. Trimming pared 0 bases from V and 2 bases from J, leaving 9 bases between. CDR3 length equals 16 residues. CDR3 sequence reads: CASSLAGTAYNSPLHF. For the CDR3, the DNA is TGCGCCAGCAGCTTGGCCGGGACGGCCTATAATTCACCCCTCCACTTT.

The V call is TRBV29-1, the J call TRBJ1-2, with a possible D match to TRBD1 (6 bases). The V gene's germline CDR1 is SQVTM and CDR2 ANQGSEA. The CDR3 loop spans 12 amino acids. V was shortened by 7 bases and J by 1 base, with 10 bases between the two germline ends. The CDR3 DNA reads as TGCAGCGCTGGGGGCAGTAACTATGGCTACACCTTC. Protein product: CSAGGSNYGYTF.

A few counts support this clonotype. This chain links TRBV6-1 with TRBJ2-3; perhaps TRBD1 as D (6 bases). The V end lost 5 bases, the J end lost 0 bases, and 12 bases lay between the germline ends. The CDR3 consists of 15 residues. CDR1 and CDR2 from the germline V gene are MNHNS and SASEGT. The CDR3 bases are TGTGCCAGCAGTAGGACAGTGTCTAGCACAGATACGCAGTATTTT. It specifies CASSRTVSSTDTQYF.

The genes are TRBV10-3 and TRBJ1-2, with D possibly TRBD1 on 6 matching bases. Trimming left V 2 bases short and J 7 bases short, with 17 bases between. Germline V gene data show CDR1 as ENHRY and CDR2 as SYGVKD. The length of the CDR3 is 15 residues. CDR3 DNA sequence: TGTGCCATCAGTGAGAGAAGGGGGGACACGCGTGGCTACACCTTC. It encodes CAISERRGDTRGYTF.

This clonotype was detected ten times or more. The V gene is TRBV27, the J gene TRBJ2-1; 9 nucleotides line up with TRBD1. The CDR3 runs to 15 residues. Germline trimming cut 2 bases from V and 10 bases from J; bases unmatched to any gene: 9. Germline values: CDR1 MNHEY, CDR2 SMNVEV (reference sequence). CDR3 coding DNA: TGTGCCAGCAGTTTAGCCGGGACAGGGTTCTTGGAGCAGTTCTTC. Translation: CASSLAGTGFLEQFF.

This clonotype has only a few counts. This chain joins TRBV11-1 and TRBJ2-3; D gene uncertain. The CDR3 covers 19 residues. Per the germline V gene, CDR1 is SGHAT and CDR2 is FQDESV (reference sequence). Trimming stripped 0 bases from V and 2 bases from J, with 21 bases between. The CDR3 DNA sequence: TGTGCCAGCAGCTTAGCGATAGGCTTGGGAAAAACCTACACAGATACGCAGTATTTT. Encoded protein: CASSLAIGLGKTYTDTQYF.

This clonotype came up a few times. The chain carries TRBV5-1 and TRBJ1-3; D possibly corresponds to TRBD1 (5 bases). The germline V gene encodes CDR1 SGHRS and CDR2 YFSETQ. The CDR3 contains 16 residues. V was cut by 0 bases and J by 2 bases, with 12 bases left in between. The CDR3 nucleotides are TGCGCCAGCAGCTTGGCCCCGGGACCAACTGGAAACACCATATATTTT. It yields the protein CASSLAPGPTGNTIYF. Drawing the rest from reference TRBV5-1 and TRBJ1-3, the complete variable domain is KAGVTQTPRYLIKTRGQQVTLSCSPISGHRSVSWYQQTPGQGLQFLFEYFSETQRNKGNFPGRFSGRQFSNSRSEMNVSTLELGDSALYLCASSLAPGPTGNTIYFGEGSWLTVV.

The V gene is TRBV20-1, the J gene TRBJ2-3, with TRBD2 matching over 12 bases. The V segment lost 1 base and the J segment 2 bases; nucleotides outside the gene matches: 7. In germline, CDR1 is DFQATT, CDR2 SNEGSKA (reference sequence). The CDR3 totals 17 residues. As DNA, the CDR3 is TGCAGTGCTAGAGGCTTGGGACTAGCGGGCCCCACAGATACGCAGTATTTT. Translation: CSARGLGLAGPTDTQYF.